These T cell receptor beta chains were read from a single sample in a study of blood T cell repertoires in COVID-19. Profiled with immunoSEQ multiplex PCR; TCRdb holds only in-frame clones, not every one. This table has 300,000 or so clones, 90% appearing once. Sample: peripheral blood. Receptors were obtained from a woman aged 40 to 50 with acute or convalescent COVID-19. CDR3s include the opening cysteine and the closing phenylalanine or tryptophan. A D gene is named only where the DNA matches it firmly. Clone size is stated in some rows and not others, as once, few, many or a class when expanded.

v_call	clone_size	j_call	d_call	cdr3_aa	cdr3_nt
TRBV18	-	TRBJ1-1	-	CASSPRQALGTEAFF	TGTGCCAGCTCACCCAGACAGGCCCTAGGCACTGAAGCTTTCTTT
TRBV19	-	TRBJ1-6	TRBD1	CASSTNRGNSPLHF	TGTGCCAGTAGTACCAACAGGGGGAATTCACCCCTCCACTTT
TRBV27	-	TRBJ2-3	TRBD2	CASSLTFGTSGRTDTQYF	TGTGCCAGCAGTTTAACGTTCGGGACTAGCGGGCGTACAGATACGCAGTATTTT
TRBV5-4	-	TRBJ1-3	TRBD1	CASSTGQENTIYF	TGTGCCAGCAGCACAGGACAGGAAAACACCATATATTTT
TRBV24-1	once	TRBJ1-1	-	CATSESGYTEAFF	TGTGCCACCAGTGAATCAGGGTATACTGAAGCTTTCTTT
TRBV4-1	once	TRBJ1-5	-	CASSQAGSPGQPQHF	TGCGCCAGCAGCCAGGCTGGGAGTCCCGGTCAGCCCCAGCATTTT
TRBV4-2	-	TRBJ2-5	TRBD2	CASSQESLAGVETQYF	TGTGCCAGCAGCCAAGAATCACTAGCGGGGGTGGAGACCCAGTACTTC
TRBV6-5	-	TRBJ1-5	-	CASSYSRAGSNQPQHF	TGTGCCAGCAGTTACTCGAGGGCGGGTAGCAATCAGCCCCAGCATTTT
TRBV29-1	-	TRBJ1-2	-	CSSSDGYTF	TGCAGCTCCTCTGATGGCTACACCTTC
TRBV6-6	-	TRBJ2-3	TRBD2	CASTTSGGRDPDTQYF	TGTGCCAGCACAACTAGCGGGGGGAGGGACCCAGATACGCAGTATTTT
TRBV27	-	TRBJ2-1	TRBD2	CASSGTSGGAHNEQFF	TGTGCCAGCAGTGGGACTAGCGGGGGGGCCCACAATGAGCAGTTCTTC
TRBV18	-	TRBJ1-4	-	CASSPRRQGPAATLREKLFF	TGTGCCAGCTCACCTCGCCGCCAGGGCCCGGCTGCTACCCTCAGGGAAAAACTGTTTTTT
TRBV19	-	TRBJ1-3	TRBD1	CASSAYRQGAGGNTIYF	TGTGCCAGTAGTGCCTACCGACAGGGGGCAGGTGGAAACACCATATATTTT
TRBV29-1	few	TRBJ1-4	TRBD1	CSVGQGAGKLFF	TGCAGCGTCGGACAGGGGGCAGGAAAACTGTTTTTT
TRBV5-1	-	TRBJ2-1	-	CASSLLVSDNEQFF	TGCGCCAGCAGCTTGCTAGTGTCGGACAATGAGCAGTTCTTC
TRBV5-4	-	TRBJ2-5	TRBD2	CASSHRSGGALETQYF	TGTGCCAGCAGCCATCGTAGCGGGGGGGCTTTAGAGACCCAGTACTTC
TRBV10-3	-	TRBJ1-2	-	CAISVGGGNYGYTF	TGTGCCATCTCCGTCGGTGGAGGAAACTATGGCTACACCTTC
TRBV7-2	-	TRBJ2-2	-	CASSLVKNTGELFF	TGTGCCAGCAGCTTAGTCAAGAACACCGGGGAGCTGTTTTTT
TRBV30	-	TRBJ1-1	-	CAWSVGHTNTEAFF	TGTGCCTGGAGTGTAGGACATACGAACACTGAAGCTTTCTTT
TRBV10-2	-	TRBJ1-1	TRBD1	CASSEYRGDTEAFF	TGCGCCAGCAGTGAGTACAGGGGCGACACTGAAGCTTTCTTT
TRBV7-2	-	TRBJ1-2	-	CALGRGYGYTF	TGTGCCCTTGGGAGGGGGTATGGCTACACCTTC
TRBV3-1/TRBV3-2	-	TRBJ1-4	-	CASSSRSGVTNEKLFF	TGTGCCAGCAGCTCAAGATCAGGGGTGACTAATGAAAAACTGTTTTTT
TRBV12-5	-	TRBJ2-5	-	CASGKTAGAYQETQYF	TGTGCTAGTGGCAAAACGGCAGGGGCGTACCAAGAGACCCAGTACTTC
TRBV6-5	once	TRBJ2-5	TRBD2	CASRAGGRETQYF	TGTGCCAGCAGAGCGGGGGGGCGGGAGACCCAGTACTTC
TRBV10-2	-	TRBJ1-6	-	CASRTLTYNSPLHF	TGCGCCAGCAGAACTTTGACCTATAATTCACCCCTCCACTTT
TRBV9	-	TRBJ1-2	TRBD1	CASRSETGGANGYTF	TGTGCCAGCCGCTCGGAAACAGGGGGCGCGAATGGCTACACCTTC
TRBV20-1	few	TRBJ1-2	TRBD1	CSASIGQGGSVGYGYTF	TGCAGTGCTAGTATAGGACAGGGCGGATCGGTCGGCTATGGCTACACCTTC
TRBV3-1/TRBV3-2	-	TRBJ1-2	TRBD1	CASSRTGGDYGYTF	TGTGCCAGCAGCCGGACAGGGGGAGACTATGGCTACACCTTC
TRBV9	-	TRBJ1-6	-	CASSVDPYSPLHF	TGTGCCAGCAGCGTAGATCCTTATTCACCCCTCCACTTT
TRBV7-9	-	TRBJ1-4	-	CASSLGSSGNEKLFF	TGTGCCAGCAGCTTAGGGAGTAGCGGAAATGAAAAACTGTTTTTT
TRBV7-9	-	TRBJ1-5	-	CASSLFRGASGEPQHF	TGTGCCAGCAGCTTATTTCGAGGGGCCAGCGGGGAGCCCCAGCATTTT
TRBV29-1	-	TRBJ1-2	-	CSVEQEVYGYTF	TGCAGCGTCGAACAGGAGGTTTATGGCTACACCTTC
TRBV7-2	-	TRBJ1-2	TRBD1	CASSPGQGSLIRGYTF	TGTGCCAGCAGCCCGGGACAGGGATCATTAATTCGCGGCTACACCTTC
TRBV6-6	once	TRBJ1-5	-	CASSFPESNQPQHF	TGTGCCAGCAGTTTTCCCGAGAGTAATCAGCCCCAGCATTTT
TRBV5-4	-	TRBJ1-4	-	CASSLVGATNEKLFF	TGTGCCAGCAGCTTGGTGGGAGCAACTAATGAAAAACTGTTTTTT
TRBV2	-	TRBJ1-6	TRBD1	CASRDRVGNSPLHF	TGTGCCAGCAGGGACAGGGTCGGGAATTCACCCCTCCACTTT
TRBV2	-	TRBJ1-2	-	CASSDFVLANYGYTF	TGTGCCAGCAGTGATTTCGTCCTAGCTAACTATGGCTACACCTTC
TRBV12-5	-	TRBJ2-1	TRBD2	CASGLVVAGDPNEQFF	TGTGCTAGTGGTTTGGTCGTCGCGGGGGATCCCAATGAGCAGTTCTTC
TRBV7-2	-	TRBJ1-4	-	CASSLGGPLLGEKLFF	TGTGCCAGCAGCTTAGGAGGGCCCTTACTTGGGGAAAAACTGTTTTTT
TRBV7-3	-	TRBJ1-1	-	CASSLDSSMNTEAFF	TGTGCCAGCAGCTTAGACTCGAGCATGAACACTGAAGCTTTCTTT
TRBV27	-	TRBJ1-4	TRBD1	CASAGGRDRNEKLFF	TGTGCCAGCGCGGGGGGACGGGACAGAAATGAAAAACTGTTTTTT